Presented here are 18 T cell receptor beta chains from one specimen sequenced in a study of CD8 T cells in Susac syndrome. Reverse transcription of 0.5 to 1 ug RNA was performed with random hexamers. Each CDR3 protein gets one entry after TCRdb re-called the immunoSEQ multiplex PCR reads with MiXCR. Here the sample spans some 300,000 distinct CDR3 sequences, approximately 85% being singletons. The sample was CD8+ T cells from PBMCs. The receptor set was obtained from a human donor with multiple sclerosis.

This clonotype was seen a single time. This chain links TRBV2 with TRBJ2-7; the D call may be TRBD1 or TRBD2 (5 bases each). In germline, CDR1 is SNHLY, CDR2 FYNNEI. The CDR3 has 15 amino acids. V was trimmed by 2 bases and J by 1 base, leaving 12 bases between them. The CDR3 bases are TGTGCCAGCAGTGAACGGGGCCCTCCTTCCTACGAGCAGTACTTC. This sequence encodes CASSERGPPSYEQYF.

This clonotype appeared once. The CDR3 coding sequence is TGCAGCGTAATAAGTACAGATACGCAGTATTTT. Translation: CSVISTDTQYF. V gene TRBV29-1 combines with J gene TRBJ2-3; D gene uncertain. Trimming took off 6 bases at V and 3 bases at J, with 7 bases between the two ends. The CDR3 totals 11 residues. Germline CDR1 and CDR2: SQVTM and ANQGSEA.

This clonotype turned up a few times. J is TRBJ2-7 and V is TRBV25-1; a possible D gene is TRBD1 (5 bases). The CDR3 runs to 13 residues. The germline V and J ends were trimmed by 7 bases and 3 bases, with 13 bases remaining between them. Germline assignment: CDR1 MGHDK and CDR2 SYGVNS. The CDR3 DNA is TGTGCCAGCACCGGACACCACCTCTACGAGCAGTACTTC. It translates to CASTGHHLYEQYF.

This clonotype is a singleton in its sample. This rearrangement joins TRBV15 to TRBJ1-1; no definite D call. This CDR3 spans 14 amino acids. V was trimmed by 3 bases and J by 0 bases, leaving 8 bases between them. Germline lookup yields CDR1 LNHNV and CDR2 YYDKDF (reference sequence). The CDR3 bases are TGTGCCACCAGCAGGGACCGGATGAACACTGAAGCTTTCTTT. Protein product: CATSRDRMNTEAFF. Filled out from reference TRBV15 and TRBJ1-1, the complete variable domain reads DAMVIQNPRYQVTQFGKPVTLSCSQTLNHNVMYWYQQKSSQAPKLLFHYYDKDFNNEADTPDNFQSRRPNTSFCFLDIRSPGLGDTAMYLCATSRDRMNTEAFFGQGTRLTVV.

The J gene is TRBJ2-3, the V gene TRBV15; D possibly corresponds to TRBD2 (7 bases). The CDR3 extends over 14 amino acids. CDR1 and CDR2 (germline): LNHNV, YYDKDF (reference sequence). V was clipped by 1 base and J by 6 bases, with 11 bases between them. The CDR3 sequence: CATSRVGGGDTQYF. Here the CDR3 DNA reads TGTGCCACCAGCAGAGTGGGAGGGGGTGATACGCAGTATTTT.

V and J are TRBV6-2 or TRBV6-3 and TRBJ2-1, with 7 bases fitting TRBD1. CDR3 length: 14 residues. Germline V CDR1 and CDR2: MNHEY, SVGEGT. The V and J ends lost 5 bases and 15 bases, in that order; junction bases with no gene match: 16. The CDR3 DNA reads as TGTGCCAGCAGTCCCCTGATGGACAGGTCCAAGTGGTTCTTC. Residues: CASSPLMDRSKWFF.

V gene TRBV30 combines with J gene TRBJ2-7; D is undetermined. With 2 bases removed from V and 0 bases from J, the gap between germline ends came to 8 bases. The germline V gene encodes CDR1 GTSNPN and CDR2 SVGIG (reference sequence). The CDR3 extends over 13 amino acids. The CDR3 spells CAWSSGISYEQYF. The CDR3 DNA reads as TGTGCCTGGAGTAGTGGAATCTCCTACGAGCAGTACTTC. Variable domain in full (rest from reference TRBV30 and TRBJ2-7): SQTIHQWPATLVQPVGSPLSLECTVEGTSNPNLYWYRQAAGRGLQLLFYSVGIGQISSEVPQNLSASRPQDRQFILSSKKLLLSDSGFYLCAWSSGISYEQYFGPGTRLTVT.

This clonotype was counted between two and nine times. This chain connects TRBV6-2 or TRBV6-3 to TRBJ2-7; maybe TRBD1 (5 bases). Trimming took 6 bases from V and 4 from J, leaving 19 bases between them. The germline V gene has CDR1 MNHEY and CDR2 SVGEGT. The CDR3 is 15 amino acids. The CDR3 DNA is TGTGCCAGCAGCTCTGCCGTTGGACACTTATACGAGCAGTACTTC. Amino acids: CASSSAVGHLYEQYF.

This clonotype appeared a single time. V gene TRBV28 combines with J gene TRBJ2-2, with 8 bases that match TRBD2. V lost 10 bases and J lost 1; bases outside the gene matches: 17. Germline V gene lookup returns CDR1 MDHEN and CDR2 SYDVKM. This CDR3 is built from 18 residues. As DNA, the CDR3 is TGTGCCACCCGGACCTGGGGTTCGGCGGGAGGGAACACCGGGGAGCTGTTTTTT. This sequence encodes CATRTWGSAGGNTGELFF.

The CDR3 loop is CATSRGLIGTKQFF. The CDR3 region has the DNA TGTGCCACCAGCAGAGGACTGATCGGGACGAAGCAGTTCTTC. This rearrangement joins TRBV15 to TRBJ2-1; D tentatively reads TRBD1 or TRBD2 (5 bases each). The CDR3 totals 14 residues. From germline, CDR1 is LNHNV and CDR2 YYDKDF (reference sequence). Trimming removed 1 base from V and 11 bases from J, with 15 bases in between.

The table lists this clonotype with a count of one. V is TRBV9 and J is TRBJ2-7; D may match TRBD1 or TRBD2 (5 bases each). Germline V gives CDR1 SGDLS, CDR2 YYNGEE. The CDR3 runs 15 residues. V was pared by 4 bases and J by 2 bases, with 16 bases between. The CDR3 loop is CASSYGDARTYEQYF. The CDR3, as DNA: TGTGCCAGCAGCTATGGGGACGCCAGGACCTACGAGCAGTACTTC.

A single count supports this clonotype. The DNA of the CDR3 is TGCGCCAGCAGCCGTGTCTTGGCAGAAGACTACGAGCAGTACTTC. This sequence encodes CASSRVLAEDYEQYF. The rearrangement links TRBV4-3 to TRBJ2-7; D not resolved. In germline, CDR1 is LGHNA, CDR2 YSLEER. This CDR3 spans 15 amino acids. V lost 4 bases, J lost 3 bases, and 16 bases lay in between.

This sequence joins TRBV27 and TRBJ2-7, with a possible D match to TRBD1 (6 bases). Trimming shortened V by 8 bases and J by 0 bases, and 14 bases separated the two germline ends. CDR3 length: 14 amino acids. Germline CDR1 is MNHEY and CDR2 is SMNVEV (reference sequence). Here the CDR3 DNA reads TGTGCCAGCCGTGGGCAGGGGAGCTCCTACGAGCAGTACTTC. Protein sequence: CASRGQGSSYEQYF.

This clonotype was found once. The CDR3 DNA reads as TGTGCCACCAGCGCCCCGGGACTGGTAACCTACGAGCAGTACTTC. Protein sequence: CATSAPGLVTYEQYF. The chain has TRBV15 and TRBJ2-7; possibly TRBD2 for D (6 bases). CDR1 is LNHNV and CDR2 is YYDKDF in the germline V gene (reference sequence). V lost 5 bases, J lost 2 bases, and 16 bases lay in between. CDR3 length: 15 amino acids.

The J gene is TRBJ2-2, the V gene TRBV7-9; D ambiguous. Germline-derived CDR1 and CDR2 are SEHNR and FQNEAQ (reference sequence). The ends were cut back, 2 bases at V and 6 bases at J, with 7 bases in the middle. There are 13 residues in the CDR3. The CDR3 DNA is TGTGCCAGCAGCTTAACATCGGCCGGGGAGCTGTTTTTT. Protein sequence: CASSLTSAGELFF.

The chain recombines TRBV5-1 with TRBJ2-7; 7 bases are a match to TRBD1. The CDR3 extends over 16 amino acids. The germline CDR1 and CDR2 sequences are SGHRS and YFSETQ. V dropped 4 bases and J dropped 3; count of bases not matched to a gene: 13. For the CDR3, the DNA is TGCGCCAGCAGCAAACCTCCGGGACAGACGAGCTACGAGCAGTACTTC. Amino acid sequence: CASSKPPGQTSYEQYF. Filled out from reference TRBV5-1 and TRBJ2-7, the complete variable domain reads KAGVTQTPRYLIKTRGQQVTLSCSPISGHRSVSWYQQTPGQGLQFLFEYFSETQRNKGNFPGRFSGRQFSNSRSEMNVSTLELGDSALYLCASSKPPGQTSYEQYFGPGTRLTVT.

CDR3 region: CASSLLQPGGAGELFF. DNA of the CDR3: TGTGCCAGCAGCCTACTCCAGCCAGGGGGGGCCGGGGAGCTGTTTTTT. The chain employs TRBV7-6 and TRBJ2-2, with D possibly being TRBD1 or TRBD2 (7 bases each). The CDR3 consists of 16 residues. CDR1 is SGHVS, CDR2 FNYEAQ, per germline. V was shortened by 5 bases and J by 6 bases, with 19 bases between the two germline ends.

The chain links TRBV6-6 to TRBJ2-7; either TRBD1 or TRBD2 may supply D (5 bases each). The germline V and J ends were trimmed by 2 bases and 7 bases, with 18 bases remaining between them. From germline, CDR1 is MNHNY and CDR2 SVGAGI (reference sequence). The CDR3 totals 15 residues. The CDR3 spells CASSYGDGTIWEQYF. The CDR3 DNA reads TGTGCCAGCAGTTACGGGGACGGTACGATATGGGAGCAGTACTTC.